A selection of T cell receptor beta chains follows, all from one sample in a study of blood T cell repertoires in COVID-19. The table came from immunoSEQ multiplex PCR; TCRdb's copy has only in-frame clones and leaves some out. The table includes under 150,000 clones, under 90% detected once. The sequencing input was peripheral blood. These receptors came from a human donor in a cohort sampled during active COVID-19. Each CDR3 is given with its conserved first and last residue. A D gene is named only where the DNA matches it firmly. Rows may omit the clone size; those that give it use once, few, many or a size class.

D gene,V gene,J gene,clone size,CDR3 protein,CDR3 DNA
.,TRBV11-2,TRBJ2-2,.,CASSLRGNTGELFF,TGTGCCAGCAGCTTAAGGGGGAACACCGGGGAGCTGTTTTTT
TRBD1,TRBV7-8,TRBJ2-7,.,CASSSYAGTGGDEQYF,TGTGCCAGCAGCTCATACGCCGGGACAGGGGGTGACGAGCAGTACTTC
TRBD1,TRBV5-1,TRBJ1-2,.,CASSRGQGVGYGYTF,TGCGCCAGCAGCCGCGGACAGGGTGTCGGCTATGGCTACACCTTC
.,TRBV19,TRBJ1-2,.,CASTNPRGHGYTF,TGTGCCAGTACCAACCCCAGAGGGCATGGCTACACCTTC
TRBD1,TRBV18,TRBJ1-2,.,CASSDRVGYGYTF,TGTGCCAGCTCGGACAGGGTCGGCTATGGCTACACCTTC
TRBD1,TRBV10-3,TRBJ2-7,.,CAISSDRGNEQYF,TGTGCCATCAGCTCGGACAGGGGAAACGAGCAGTACTTC
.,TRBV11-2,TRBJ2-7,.,CASSLELRSSYEQYF,TGTGCCAGCAGCTTAGAGTTGCGGAGCTCCTACGAGCAGTACTTC
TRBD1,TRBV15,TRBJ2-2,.,CATSRSTGDTGELFF,TGTGCCACCAGCAGATCGACAGGGGACACCGGGGAGCTGTTTTTT
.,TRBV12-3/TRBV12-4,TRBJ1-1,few,CASRSGYTEAFF,TGTGCCAGCCGATCAGGGTACACTGAAGCTTTCTTT
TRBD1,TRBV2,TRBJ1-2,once,CASSESQGAAGYTF,TGTGCCAGCAGTGAATCACAGGGGGCTGCTGGCTACACCTTC
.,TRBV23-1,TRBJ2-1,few,CASSQSERSSYNEQFF,TGCGCCAGCAGTCAATCTGAGAGGAGCTCCTACAATGAGCAGTTCTTC